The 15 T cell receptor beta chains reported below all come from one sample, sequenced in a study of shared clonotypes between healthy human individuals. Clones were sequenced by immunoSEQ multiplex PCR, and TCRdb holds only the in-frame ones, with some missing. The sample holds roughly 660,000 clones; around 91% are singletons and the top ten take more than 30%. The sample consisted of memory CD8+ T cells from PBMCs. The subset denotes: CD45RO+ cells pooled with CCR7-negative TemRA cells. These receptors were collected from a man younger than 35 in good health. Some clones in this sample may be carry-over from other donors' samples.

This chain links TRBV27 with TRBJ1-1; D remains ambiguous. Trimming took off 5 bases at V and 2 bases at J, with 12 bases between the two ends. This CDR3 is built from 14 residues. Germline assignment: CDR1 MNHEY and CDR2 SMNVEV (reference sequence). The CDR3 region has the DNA TGTGCCAGCAGTCCCCTGCAGCCTAACACTGAAGCTTTCTTT. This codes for CASSPLQPNTEAFF.

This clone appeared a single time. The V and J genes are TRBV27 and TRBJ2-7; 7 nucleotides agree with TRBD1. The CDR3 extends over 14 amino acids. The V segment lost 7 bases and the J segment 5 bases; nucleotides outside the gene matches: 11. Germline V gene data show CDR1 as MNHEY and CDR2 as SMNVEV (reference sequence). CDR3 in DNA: TGTGCCAGCACTCCCCTCGGGACAGTTGACGAGCAGTACTTC. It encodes CASTPLGTVDEQYF.

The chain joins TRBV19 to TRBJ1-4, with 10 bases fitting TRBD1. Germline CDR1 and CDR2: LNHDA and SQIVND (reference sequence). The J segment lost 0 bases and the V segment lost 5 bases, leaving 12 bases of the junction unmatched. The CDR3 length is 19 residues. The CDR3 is CASSPYRRGQGSTNEKLFF. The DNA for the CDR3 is TGTGCCAGTAGTCCCTACCGGAGGGGACAGGGGTCAACTAATGAAAAACTGTTTTTT. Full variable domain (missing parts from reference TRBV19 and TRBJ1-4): DGGITQSPKYLFRKEGQNVTLSCEQNLNHDAMYWYRQDPGQGLRLIYYSQIVNDFQKGDIAEGYSVSREKKESFPLTVTSAQKNPTAFYLCASSPYRRGQGSTNEKLFFGSGTQLSVL.

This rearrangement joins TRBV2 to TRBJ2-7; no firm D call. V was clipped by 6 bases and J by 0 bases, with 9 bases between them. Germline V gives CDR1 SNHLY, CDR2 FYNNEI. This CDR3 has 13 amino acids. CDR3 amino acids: CASRQRSSYEQYF. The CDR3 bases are TGTGCCAGCAGACAGAGATCCTCCTACGAGCAGTACTTC.

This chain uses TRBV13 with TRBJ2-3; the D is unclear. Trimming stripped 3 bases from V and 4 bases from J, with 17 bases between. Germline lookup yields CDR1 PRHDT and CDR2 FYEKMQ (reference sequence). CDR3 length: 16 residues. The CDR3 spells CASSFVAASAADTQYF. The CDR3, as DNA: TGTGCCAGCAGCTTCGTGGCGGCAAGCGCAGCAGATACGCAGTATTTT. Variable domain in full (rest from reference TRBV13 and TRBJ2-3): AAGVIQSPRHLIKEKRETATLKCYPIPRHDTVYWYQQGPGQDPQFLISFYEKMQSDKGSIPDRFSAQQFSDYHSELNMSSLELGDSALYFCASSFVAASAADTQYFGPGTRLTVL.

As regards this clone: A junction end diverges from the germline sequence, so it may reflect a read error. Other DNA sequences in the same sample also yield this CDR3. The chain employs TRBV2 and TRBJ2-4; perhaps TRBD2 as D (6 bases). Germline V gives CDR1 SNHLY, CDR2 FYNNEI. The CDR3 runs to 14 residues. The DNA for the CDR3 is TGTGCCAGCAGTGATGGGCGGGGCAAAAACATTCAGTACTTT. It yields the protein CASSDGRGKNIQYF.

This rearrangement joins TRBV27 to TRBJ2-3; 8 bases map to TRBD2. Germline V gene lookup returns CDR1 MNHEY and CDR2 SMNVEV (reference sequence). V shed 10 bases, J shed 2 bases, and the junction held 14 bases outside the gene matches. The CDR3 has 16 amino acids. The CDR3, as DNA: TGTGCCACCACCCCCCTAGGGACTAGGAACACAGATACGCAGTATTTT. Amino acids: CATTPLGTRNTDTQYF.

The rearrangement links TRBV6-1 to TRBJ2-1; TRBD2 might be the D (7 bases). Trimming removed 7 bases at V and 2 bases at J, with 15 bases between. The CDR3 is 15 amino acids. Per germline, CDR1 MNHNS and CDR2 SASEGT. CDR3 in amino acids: CASTPRGGPYNEQFF. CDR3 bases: TGTGCCAGCACCCCAAGGGGGGGACCCTACAATGAGCAGTTCTTC.

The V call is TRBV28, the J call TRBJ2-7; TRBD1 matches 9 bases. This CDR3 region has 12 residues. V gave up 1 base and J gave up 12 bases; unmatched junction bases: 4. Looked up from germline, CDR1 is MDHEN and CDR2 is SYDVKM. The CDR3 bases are TGTGCCAGCAGTTTATATGGGACAGGGTGGTACTTC. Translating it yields CASSLYGTGWYF.

The CDR3 is CASSPWAGETEAFF. Here the CDR3 DNA reads TGTGCCAGCAGCCCATGGGCAGGGGAAACTGAAGCTTTCTTT. The V call is TRBV9, the J call TRBJ1-1; TRBD1 might be the D (6 bases). The CDR3 spans 14 residues. Germline V gene lookup returns CDR1 SGDLS and CDR2 YYNGEE. Trimming left V 4 bases short and J 5 bases short, with 15 bases between.

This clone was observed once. The DNA for the CDR3 is TGTGCCAGCAGTTTTTGGAGCCAGTCCAACACTGAAGCTTTCTTT. It encodes CASSFWSQSNTEAFF. This chain connects TRBV28 to TRBJ1-1; D remains unclear. The CDR3 spans 15 residues. Germline V gene lookup returns CDR1 MDHEN and CDR2 SYDVKM. The V and J ends lost 3 bases and 2 bases respectively, with 13 bases between them.

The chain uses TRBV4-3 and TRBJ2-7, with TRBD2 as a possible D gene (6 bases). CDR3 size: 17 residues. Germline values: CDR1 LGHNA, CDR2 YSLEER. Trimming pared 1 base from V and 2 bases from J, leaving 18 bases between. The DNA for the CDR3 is TGCGCCAGCAGCCAAGCACGGGACTTCCGGCCTCCCTACGAGCAGTACTTC. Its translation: CASSQARDFRPPYEQYF.

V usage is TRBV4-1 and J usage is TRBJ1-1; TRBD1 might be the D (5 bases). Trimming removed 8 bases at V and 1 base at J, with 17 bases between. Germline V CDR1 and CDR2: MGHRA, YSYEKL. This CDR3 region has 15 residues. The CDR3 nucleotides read TGCGCCAGCCAGCCGAGGGGAGGCGCGAACACTGAAGCTTTCTTT. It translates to CASQPRGGANTEAFF.

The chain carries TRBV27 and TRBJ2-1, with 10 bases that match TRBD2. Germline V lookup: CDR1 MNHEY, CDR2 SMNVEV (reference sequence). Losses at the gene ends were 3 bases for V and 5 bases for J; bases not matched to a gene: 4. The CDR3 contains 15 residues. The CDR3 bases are TGTGCCAGCAGTTTCACTAGCGGGATTGACAATGAGCAGTTCTTC. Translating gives CASSFTSGIDNEQFF.

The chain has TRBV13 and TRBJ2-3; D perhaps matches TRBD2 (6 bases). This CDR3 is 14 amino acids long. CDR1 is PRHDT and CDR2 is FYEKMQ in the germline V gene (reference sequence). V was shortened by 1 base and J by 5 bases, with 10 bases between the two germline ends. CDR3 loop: CASSLVGGKDTQYF. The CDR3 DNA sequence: TGTGCCAGCAGCTTAGTGGGGGGTAAAGATACGCAGTATTTT.